This is a list of T cell receptor beta chains from one sample in a study of cytomegalovirus exposure and HLA in healthy donors. Clones were read by immunoSEQ multiplex PCR, and TCRdb kept only the in-frame ones, dropping some. Among 180,000 or so clones listed, over 75% were seen once. The sequencing sample was made of PBMCs. Every receptor here comes from a boy aged 2 to 10 in good health and CMV-seronegative. Each CDR3 is given with its conserved first and last residue. The D gene is left open where the match is weak. The size field is filled for only some rows; it gives once, few, many or a size class.

>few|TRBV7-9|TRBJ2-4|TRBD1|15
TGTGCCAGCAGCAAGGGCGGGACAGGGGCGAACATTCAGTACTTC
CASSKGGTGANIQYF
>.|TRBV11-2|TRBJ2-5|TRBD2|16
TGTGCCAGCAGCTTGGGGGCTAGCGGGTTTGAAGAGACCCAGTACTTC
CASSLGASGFEETQYF
>.|TRBV18|TRBJ1-2|TRBD1|15
TGTGCCAGCTCAGAAAAGGACAGGGAGTGGGATGGCTACACCTTC
CASSEKDREWDGYTF
>.|TRBV27|TRBJ2-7|TRBD2|17
TGTGCCAGCAGTCCCGAGGGACTAGCGGGAGGGGCTTACGAGCAGTACTTC
CASSPEGLAGGAYEQYF
>.|TRBV10-3|TRBJ2-7|TRBD2|15
TGTGCCATCAGGGCCGTGGGGGGAGGGTCCTACGAGCAGTACTTC
CAIRAVGGGSYEQYF
>.|TRBV7-2|TRBJ2-7|TRBD2|13
TGTGCCAGCAGCTCGACTAGCGGCTACGAGCAGTACTTC
CASSSTSGYEQYF
>.|TRBV9|TRBJ1-1|TRBD1|13
TGTGCCAGCAGCGTACCAGGGGGCACTGAAGCTTTCTTT
CASSVPGGTEAFF
>.|TRBV6-5|TRBJ1-2|.|15
TGTGCCAGCAGTTCCCATCAACCCGGAGACTATGGCTACACCTTC
CASSSHQPGDYGYTF
>once|TRBV7-2|TRBJ1-1|.|13
TGTGCCAGCAGCCCCCAAAAGAACACTGAAGCTTTCTTT
CASSPQKNTEAFF
>.|TRBV9|TRBJ2-3|TRBD2|16
TGTGCCAGCAGCCTTAGCGGGGTTTCTAGCACAGATACGCAGTATTTT
CASSLSGVSSTDTQYF
>.|TRBV6-1|TRBJ1-4|.|13
TGTGCCAGCAAGGTGGGAGGGTATGAAAAACTGTTTTTT
CASKVGGYEKLFF
>.|TRBV11-3|TRBJ2-5|TRBD1|15
TGTGCCAGCAGCTTAGGGCCAGGGGGCGGAGAGACCCAGTACTTC
CASSLGPGGGETQYF
>.|TRBV19|TRBJ1-5|.|22
TGTGCCACCTCCTTCCGGGTCCAGGACAAAGACCTCAGGCGATATAGCAATCAGCCCCAGCATTTT
CATSFRVQDKDLRRYSNQPQHF
>few|TRBV19|TRBJ2-3|.|15
TGTGCCAGTAGTATCCGAGATTCCCATACAGATACGCAGTATTTT
CASSIRDSHTDTQYF
>.|TRBV11-3|TRBJ1-2|.|14
TGTGCCAGCAAGCCCCCGGCTGCGGACTATGGCTACACCTTC
CASKPPAADYGYTF
>.|TRBV25-1|TRBJ1-6|TRBD1|15
TGTGCCAGCAGTGGATGGACAGGGGTTAATTCACCCCTCCACTTT
CASSGWTGVNSPLHF
>.|TRBV4-3|TRBJ2-3|.|18
TGCGCCAGCAGCCAAGATATCTTGGGCAGGGCACTCACAGATACGCAGTATTTT
CASSQDILGRALTDTQYF
>.|TRBV5-6|TRBJ1-2|.|15
TGTGCCAGCAGCTTGGGCCGGGACAATCCCTATGGCTACACCTTC
CASSLGRDNPYGYTF
>.|TRBV7-9|TRBJ1-2|TRBD1|16
TGTGCCGGCAGCTTAGGGCCTGGGACAGGGGACTATGGCTACACCTTC
CAGSLGPGTGDYGYTF
>.|TRBV7-9|TRBJ2-1|TRBD1|15
TGTGCCAGCAGCTCAATCAGGGGGCCTTACAATGAGCAGTTCTTC
CASSSIRGPYNEQFF
>.|TRBV12-2|TRBJ1-3|.|13
TGTGCAAGTCGCAAGGGACAGGGAAACACCATATATTTT
CASRKGQGNTIYF
>.|TRBV5-1|TRBJ2-7|.|17
TGCGCCAGCAGCTTGGGGCCTGACGTTAGACAGCCCTACGAGCAGTACTTC
CASSLGPDVRQPYEQYF
>.|TRBV10-3|TRBJ2-3|TRBD2|13
TGTGCCATGCGGGGGGGATTCACAGATACGCAGTATTTT
CAMRGGFTDTQYF
>.|TRBV2|TRBJ1-1|.|12
TGTGCCAGCGCCGTCAGGAACACTGAAGCTTTCTTT
CASAVRNTEAFF
>.|TRBV7-9|TRBJ1-1|.|13
TGTGCCAGCAGCTTACTTTCCGACACTGAAGCTTTCTTT
CASSLLSDTEAFF
>.|TRBV7-2|TRBJ2-5|.|15
TGTGCCAGCCGGGATGGGTTAGCGGCACAAGAGACCCAGTACTTC
CASRDGLAAQETQYF
>.|TRBV7-2|TRBJ1-5|.|16
TGTGCCAGCAGCTTAGCGGCGCGGGGGTCTAATCAGCCCCAGCATTTT
CASSLAARGSNQPQHF
>.|TRBV6-1|TRBJ1-1|.|13
TGTGCCAGCAGGATCTCCAGGGGCACGGGAGCTTTCTTT
CASRISRGTGAFF
>.|TRBV18|TRBJ1-3|.|16
TGTGCCAGCTCTCGGGCCCTACAGGGATCTGGAAACACCATATATTTT
CASSRALQGSGNTIYF